This passage covers 10 T cell receptor beta chains from one sample sequenced in a study of T cell responses to AZD1222 COVID-19 vaccine. The protocol was immunoSEQ multiplex PCR, while the TCRdb copy is restricted to in-frame clones and leaves out a portion. The table lists roughly 78,000 clones, about 82% of them singletons, with 2.9% in the top ten. Specimen: peripheral blood, collected on day 0 of AZD1222 vaccination. Receptors were obtained from an adult in good health.

The V and J genes are TRBV4-1 and TRBJ2-1, with D tentatively TRBD1 (6 bases). The CDR3 is 20 residues long. The ends were cut back, 1 base at V and 0 bases at J, with 22 bases in the middle. Germline loops: CDR1 MGHRA, CDR2 YSYEKL. Here the CDR3 DNA reads TGCGCCAGCAGCCAAGGTAGTGTTGTGGGACACCAAAGCTCCTACAATGAGCAGTTCTTC. The encoded protein is CASSQGSVVGHQSSYNEQFF.

V is TRBV5-1 and J is TRBJ1-2, with 7 bases aligning to TRBD1. The junction had 5 bases not matched to a gene; V was cut back by 4 bases and J by 5 bases. From germline, CDR1 is SGHRS and CDR2 YFSETQ. The CDR3 length is 13 residues. The CDR3 reads CASSLGQSYGYTF. The CDR3 DNA reads as TGCGCCAGCAGCCTGGGACAGTCTTATGGCTACACCTTC.

As DNA, the CDR3 is TGTGCCAGCAGCTTAGCAGGACTCCCGAACACTGAAGCTTTCTTT. Its protein is CASSLAGLPNTEAFF. This rearrangement joins TRBV7-2 to TRBJ1-1; D is undetermined. Trimming pared 0 bases from V and 1 base from J, leaving 9 bases between. The CDR3 covers 15 residues. Looked up from germline, CDR1 is SGHTA and CDR2 is FQGNSA.

This chain joins TRBV19 and TRBJ1-5, with D possibly matching TRBD1 (6 bases). The V end lost 6 bases, the J end lost 7 bases, and 19 bases lay between the germline ends. CDR1 and CDR2 from the germline V gene are LNHDA and SQIVND (reference sequence). This CDR3 spans 15 amino acids. This chain's CDR3 is CASSPTGTYGQPQHF. CDR3 in DNA: TGTGCCAGTAGCCCTACAGGGACCTACGGCCAGCCCCAGCATTTT. Full variable domain (remainder filled in from reference TRBV19 and TRBJ1-5): DGGITQSPKYLFRKEGQNVTLSCEQNLNHDAMYWYRQDPGQGLRLIYYSQIVNDFQKGDIAEGYSVSREKKESFPLTVTSAQKNPTAFYLCASSPTGTYGQPQHFGDGTRLSIL.

The rearrangement links TRBV7-2 to TRBJ2-6; D is perhaps TRBD1 or TRBD2 (5 bases each). Germline assignment: CDR1 SGHTA and CDR2 FQGNSA. Trimming took off 8 bases at V and 4 bases at J, with 12 bases between the two ends. This CDR3 contains 14 residues. The CDR3 protein is CASGREPGANVLTF. The CDR3 DNA reads TGTGCCAGCGGCAGGGAGCCAGGGGCCAACGTCCTGACTTTC.

This clone was detected only a few times. The genes are TRBV6-5 and TRBJ1-1; 7 bases are shared with TRBD1. CDR1 and CDR2 from the germline V gene are MNHEY and SVGAGI. The CDR3 is 14 amino acids. J lost 6 bases, V lost 2 bases, and 6 bases had no gene match. In DNA form, the CDR3 reads TGTGCCAGCAGTTACGGGTCAGGGGGTTCTGAAGCTTTCTTT. Translated, it gives CASSYGSGGSEAFF.

The chain is built from TRBV3-1 (or the pseudogene TRBV3-2) and TRBJ1-4; possible D gene TRBD1, 5 bases. The CDR3 is made up of 18 amino acids. The V gene's germline CDR1 is LGHDT and CDR2 YNNKEL (reference sequence). Deletions cut 0 bases from V and 6 bases from J, with 20 bases between. The CDR3 is CASSQDGRVGIGDEKLFF. The CDR3 coding sequence is TGTGCCAGCAGCCAAGATGGCAGGGTAGGGATTGGAGATGAAAAACTGTTTTTT.

The table lists this clone with a count of one. J is TRBJ2-1 and V is TRBV6-5; D is unclear. V gave up 0 bases and J gave up 4 bases, with 10 bases separating them. This CDR3 comprises 15 residues. In germline, CDR1 is MNHEY, CDR2 SVGAGI. CDR3 protein: CASSYSNPVYNEQFF. The DNA for the CDR3 is TGTGCCAGCAGTTACTCGAACCCAGTATACAATGAGCAGTTCTTC.

V and J are TRBV12-5 and TRBJ1-1; no clear D. CDR3 length: 14 amino acids. The germline gives CDR1 LGHNT, CDR2 FRNRAP. V lost 6 bases and J lost 4, with 15 bases in between. The CDR3: CASGLTLMSTEAFF. The DNA for the CDR3 is TGTGCTAGTGGATTGACCCTTATGAGCACTGAAGCTTTCTTT. Looking up the rest from reference TRBV12-5 and TRBJ1-1 gives the full variable domain: DARVTQTPRHKVTEMGQEVTMRCQPILGHNTVFWYRQTMMQGLELLAYFRNRAPLDDSGMPKDRFSAEMPDATLATLKIQPSEPRDSAVYFCASGLTLMSTEAFFGQGTRLTVV.

The table lists this clone with a count of one. The chain is built from TRBV2 and TRBJ1-6; tentatively, D is TRBD1 (5 bases). Per the germline V gene, CDR1 is SNHLY and CDR2 is FYNNEI. CDR3 length: 15 amino acids. V lost 7 bases to trimming and J lost 6 bases, with 16 bases between them. In DNA, the CDR3 is TGTGCCAGCATACGGACAACTATGCGTAATTCACCCCTCCACTTT. Residues: CASIRTTMRNSPLHF.